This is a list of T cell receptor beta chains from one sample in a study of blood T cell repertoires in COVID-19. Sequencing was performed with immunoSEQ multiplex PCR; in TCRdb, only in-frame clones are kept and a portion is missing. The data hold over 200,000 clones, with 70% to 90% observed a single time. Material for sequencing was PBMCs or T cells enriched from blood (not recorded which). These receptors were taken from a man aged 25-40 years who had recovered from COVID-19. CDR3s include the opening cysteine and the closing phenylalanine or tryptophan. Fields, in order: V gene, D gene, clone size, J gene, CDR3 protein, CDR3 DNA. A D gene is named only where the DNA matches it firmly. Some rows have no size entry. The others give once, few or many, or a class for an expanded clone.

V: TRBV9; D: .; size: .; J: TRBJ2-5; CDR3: CASSPGMETQYF; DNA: TGTGCCAGCAGCCCGGGGATGGAGACCCAGTACTTC
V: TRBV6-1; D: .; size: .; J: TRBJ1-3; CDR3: CASSEPLRQAGNTIYF; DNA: TGTGCCAGCAGTGAACCGTTGCGGCAAGCAGGAAACACCATATATTTT
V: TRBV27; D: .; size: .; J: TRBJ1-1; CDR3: CASSSSGTYMNTEAFF; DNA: TGTGCCAGCAGTTCATCTGGGACTTACATGAACACTGAAGCTTTCTTT
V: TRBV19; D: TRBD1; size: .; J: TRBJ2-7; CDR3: CASRGQGAYEQYF; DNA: TGTGCCAGCCGGGGACAGGGGGCTTACGAGCAGTACTTC
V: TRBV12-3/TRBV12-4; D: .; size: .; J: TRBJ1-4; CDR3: CASSFDRLEKLFF; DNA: TGTGCCAGCAGTTTCGACAGACTGGAAAAACTGTTTTTT
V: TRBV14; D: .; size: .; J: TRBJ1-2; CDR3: CASSAHLTSYTF; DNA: TGTGCCAGCAGCGCCCACTTAACCAGCTACACCTTC
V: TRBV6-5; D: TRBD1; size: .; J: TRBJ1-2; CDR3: CASSYSTGGNYGYTF; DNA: TGTGCCAGCAGTTACTCGACAGGGGGAAACTATGGCTACACCTTC
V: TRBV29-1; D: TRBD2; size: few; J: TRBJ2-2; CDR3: CSVPAGGWSNTGELFF; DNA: TGCAGCGTTCCAGCGGGAGGATGGTCGAACACCGGGGAGCTGTTTTTT
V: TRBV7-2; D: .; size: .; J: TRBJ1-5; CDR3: CASSLDQGGSQPQHF; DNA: TGTGCCAGCAGCTTAGACCAGGGAGGGAGTCAGCCCCAGCATTTT
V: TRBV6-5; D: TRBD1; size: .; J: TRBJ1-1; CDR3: CASTVDRDTEAFF; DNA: TGTGCCAGCACCGTGGACAGGGACACTGAAGCTTTCTTT
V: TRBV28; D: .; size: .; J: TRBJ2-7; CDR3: CASSFLSYEQYF; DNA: TGTGCCAGCAGTTTTTTGAGCTACGAGCAGTACTTC
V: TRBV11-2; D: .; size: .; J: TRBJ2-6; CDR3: CASSLVLGSGANVLTF; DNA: TGTGCCAGCAGCTTAGTTTTGGGGAGTGGGGCCAACGTCCTGACTTTC
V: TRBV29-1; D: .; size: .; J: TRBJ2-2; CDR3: CSVDQNTGELFF; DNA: TGCAGCGTTGATCAGAACACCGGGGAGCTGTTTTTT
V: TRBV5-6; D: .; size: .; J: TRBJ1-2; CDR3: CASSRNSRGGGYTF; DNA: TGTGCCAGCAGCCGTAACTCCCGGGGAGGCGGCTACACCTTC
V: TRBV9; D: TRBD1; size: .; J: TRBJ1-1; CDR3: CASSVQTGFSEAFF; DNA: TGTGCCAGCAGCGTCCAGACAGGGTTCTCTGAAGCTTTCTTT
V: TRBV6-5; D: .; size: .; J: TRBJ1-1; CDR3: CASSRFLTGTEAFF; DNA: TGTGCCAGCAGCCGGTTTCTTACGGGGACTGAAGCTTTCTTT
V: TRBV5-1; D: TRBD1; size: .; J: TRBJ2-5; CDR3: CASSAGSTGGETQYF; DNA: TGCGCCAGCAGTGCCGGGAGTACAGGGGGAGAGACCCAGTACTTC
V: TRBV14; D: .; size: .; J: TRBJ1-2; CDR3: CASSPEPGGGYTF; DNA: TGTGCCAGCAGCCCAGAACCGGGGGGTGGCTACACCTTC
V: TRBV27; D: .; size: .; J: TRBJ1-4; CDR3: CASSLGGVREKLFF; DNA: TGTGCCAGCAGTTTAGGGGGGGTTAGGGAAAAACTGTTTTTT
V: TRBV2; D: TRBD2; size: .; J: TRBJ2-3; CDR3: CASSEWTSGGDTDTLYF; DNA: TGTGCCAGCAGTGAATGGACTAGCGGGGGGGACACAGATACGCTGTATTTT
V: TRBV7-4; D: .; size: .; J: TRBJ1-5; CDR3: CPTSAGKGGGSNQPQHF; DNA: TGCCCCACCAGCGCCGGAAAAGGGGGGGGCAGCAATCAGCCCCAGCATTTT
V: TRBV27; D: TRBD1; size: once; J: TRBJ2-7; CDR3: CASSLTGLGSYEQYF; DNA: TGTGCCAGCAGCTTGACAGGGTTAGGCTCCTACGAGCAGTACTTC
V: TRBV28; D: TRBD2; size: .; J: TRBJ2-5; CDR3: CASSSSGGETQYF; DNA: TGTGCCAGCAGCAGTAGCGGGGGAGAGACCCAGTACTTC
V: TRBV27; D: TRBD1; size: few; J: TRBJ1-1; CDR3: CASSTYYGTGIPEAFF; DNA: TGTGCCAGCAGTACCTACTACGGGACAGGGATCCCTGAAGCTTTCTTT
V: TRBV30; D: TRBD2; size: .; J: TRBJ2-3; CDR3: CAWTSGVSTDTQYF; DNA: TGTGCCTGGACTAGCGGGGTTAGCACAGATACGCAGTATTTT
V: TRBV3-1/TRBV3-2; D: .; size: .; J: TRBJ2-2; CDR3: CASSQGASWTGELFF; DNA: TGTGCCAGCAGCCAAGGGGCTAGCTGGACCGGGGAGCTGTTTTTT
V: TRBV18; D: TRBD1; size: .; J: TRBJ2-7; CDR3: CASSPPSGQGEKQYF; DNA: TGTGCCAGCTCACCACCAAGCGGACAGGGAGAGAAGCAGTACTTC
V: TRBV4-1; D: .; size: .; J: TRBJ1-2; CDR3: CASSPQRSGTDYTYGYTF; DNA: TGCGCCAGCAGCCCCCAGCGCTCCGGGACGGACTACACTTATGGCTACACCTTC
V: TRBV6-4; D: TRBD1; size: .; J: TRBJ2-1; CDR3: CASSVQGSSYNEQFF; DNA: TGTGCCAGCAGTGTACAGGGGAGCTCCTACAATGAGCAGTTCTTC
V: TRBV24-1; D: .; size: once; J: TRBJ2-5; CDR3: CATSETGNQETQYF; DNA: TGTGCCACCAGTGAGACCGGGAACCAAGAGACCCAGTACTTC
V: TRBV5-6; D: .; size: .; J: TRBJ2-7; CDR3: CASSLSRSEQYF; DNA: TGTGCCAGCAGCTTGTCGCGTTCCGAGCAGTACTTC
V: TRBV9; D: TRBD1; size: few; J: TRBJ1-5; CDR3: CASSVTGDQRQPQHF; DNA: TGTGCCAGCAGCGTTACAGGGGATCAACGTCAGCCCCAGCATTTT
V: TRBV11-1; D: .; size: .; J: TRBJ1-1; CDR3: CASSRDYGAFF; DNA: TGTGCCAGCAGCCGCGATTACGGGGCTTTCTTT
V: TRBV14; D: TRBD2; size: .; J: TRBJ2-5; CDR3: CASSQAGGTQYF; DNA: TGTGCCAGCAGCCAAGCGGGAGGGACCCAGTACTTC
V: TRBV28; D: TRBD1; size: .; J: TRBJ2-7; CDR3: CASSLAGTGNYEQYF; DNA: TGTGCCAGCAGTCTCGCCGGGACAGGAAACTACGAGCAGTACTTC
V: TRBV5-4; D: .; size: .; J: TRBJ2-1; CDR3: CASSSGDNEQFF; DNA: TGTGCCAGCAGCTCCGGGGACAATGAGCAGTTCTTC
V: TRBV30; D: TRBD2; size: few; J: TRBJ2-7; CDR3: CAWSVLAEPYEQYF; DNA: TGTGCCTGGAGTGTTCTAGCGGAGCCCTACGAGCAGTACTTC
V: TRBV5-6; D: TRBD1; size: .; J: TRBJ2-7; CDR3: CASSPPYRGREQYF; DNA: TGTGCCAGCAGCCCACCATACAGGGGGCGCGAGCAGTACTTC
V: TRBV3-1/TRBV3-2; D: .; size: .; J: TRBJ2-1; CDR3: CASSPDLYNEQFF; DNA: TGTGCCAGCAGCCCGGACTTGTACAATGAGCAGTTCTTC
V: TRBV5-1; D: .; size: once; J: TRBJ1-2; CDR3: CASSLSGLANYGYTF; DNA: TGCGCCAGCAGCTTATCAGGTCTCGCTAACTATGGCTACACCTTC
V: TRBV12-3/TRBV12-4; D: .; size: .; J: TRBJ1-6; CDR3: CASSRDQGPLHF; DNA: TGTGCCAGCAGCCGCGACCAGGGACCCCTCCACTTT
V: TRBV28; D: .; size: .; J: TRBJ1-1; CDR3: CASSSPGVSSGTEAFF; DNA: TGTGCCAGCAGTTCCCCCGGGGTCTCATCGGGGACTGAAGCTTTCTTT
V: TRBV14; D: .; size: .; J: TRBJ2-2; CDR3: CASSRPGREAITGELFF; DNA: TGTGCCAGCAGCCGTCCAGGAAGGGAGGCTATTACCGGGGAGCTGTTTTTT
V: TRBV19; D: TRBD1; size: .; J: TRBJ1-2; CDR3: CASREGGQIGYTF; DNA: TGTGCCAGTAGGGAAGGGGGCCAGATCGGCTACACCTTC
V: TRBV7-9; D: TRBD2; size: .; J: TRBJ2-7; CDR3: CASSWAGGIAGTTYEQYF; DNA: TGTGCCAGCAGCTGGGCCGGGGGAATAGCGGGAACTACTTACGAGCAGTACTTC
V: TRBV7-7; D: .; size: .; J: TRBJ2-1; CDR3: CASSSLSGAYNEQFF; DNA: TGTGCCAGCAGCTCGTTATCTGGAGCCTACAATGAGCAGTTCTTC
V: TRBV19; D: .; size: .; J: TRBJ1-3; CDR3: CASSKLNSGNTIYF; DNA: TGTGCCAGTAGTAAATTAAACTCTGGAAACACCATATATTTT
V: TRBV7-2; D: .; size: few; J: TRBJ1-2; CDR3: CASSSIDYQRANYGYTF; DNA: TGTGCCAGCAGCTCAATAGATTACCAGCGGGCTAACTATGGCTACACCTTC
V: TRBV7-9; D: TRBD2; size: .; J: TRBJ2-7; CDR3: CASSLRTSIATHYEQYF; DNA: TGTGCCAGCAGCCTCCGGACTAGTATTGCCACCCACTACGAGCAGTACTTC
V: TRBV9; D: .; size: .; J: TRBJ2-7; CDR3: CASSVALARVYEQYF; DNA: TGTGCCAGCAGCGTAGCACTAGCAAGGGTCTACGAGCAGTACTTC
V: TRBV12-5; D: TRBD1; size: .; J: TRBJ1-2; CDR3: CASVGARDRVPGYTF; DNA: TGTGCTAGTGTGGGGGCTCGGGACAGAGTCCCCGGCTACACCTTC
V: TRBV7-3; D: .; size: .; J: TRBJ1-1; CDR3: CASSFQGNTEAFF; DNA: TGTGCCAGCAGCTTTCAGGGGAACACTGAAGCTTTCTTT
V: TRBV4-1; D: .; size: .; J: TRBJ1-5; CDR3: CASSQDPGARGNQPQHF; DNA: TGCGCCAGCAGCCAAGATCCAGGGGCAAGGGGGAATCAGCCCCAGCATTTT
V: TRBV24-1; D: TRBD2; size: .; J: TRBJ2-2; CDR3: CATSDTGGPHGELFF; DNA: TGTGCCACCAGTGATACGGGGGGGCCACACGGGGAGCTGTTTTTT